This T cell receptor (beta chain) is drawn from a study of OX40 agonist ivuxolimab in advanced cancers. Study information: Enrolled patients in dose escalation had cancers that were hepatocellular carcinoma, melanoma, renal cell or head and neck cancer.

The protocol was immunoSEQ multiplex PCR, while the TCRdb copy is restricted to in-frame clones and leaves out a portion. This sample carries about 46,000 clones, about 86% of them seen once, and the ten largest clones take about 3.1%. The trim removed 6 bases at V and 0 bases at J, leaving 6 bases unmatched. This CDR3 has 16 residues. From germline, CDR1 is MNHEY and CDR2 SMNVEV (reference sequence). The receptor comes from an adult with an advanced solid tumor such as melanoma, head and neck, liver or kidney cancer. This specimen was CD4+ or CD8+ T cells sorted from blood, taken in a trial of the OX40 agonist ivuxolimab. The V gene is TRBV27, the J gene TRBJ2-1, with 9 bases identical to TRBD2. Here the CDR3 reads CASRRGGGSSYNEQFF. In nucleotides, the CDR3 is TGTGCCAGCAGGCGCGGGGGGGGGAGCTCCTACAATGAGCAGTTCTTC.